This is a list of T cell receptor beta chains from one sample in a study of shared clonotypes between healthy human individuals. Assay used: immunoSEQ multiplex PCR; TCRdb lists only in-frame clones, some missing. The sample yields millions of clones, 90% to 95% seen once. The source material was naive CD8+ T cells from PBMCs. The receptor source for this set is a man aged 18 to 29 in good health. Some clones in this sample may be carry-over from other donors' samples. The CDR3 runs from the conserved cysteine through the conserved F or W. Fields, in order: J gene, V gene, D gene, clone size, CDR3 DNA, CDR3 protein. D genes are given only for firm matches. Clone size is given for some rows only: seen once, a few or many times, or a class if the clone is expanded.

J gene: TRBJ2-7; V gene: TRBV19; D gene: TRBD2; clone size: NA; CDR3 DNA: TGTGCCAGTAGGGACCGGACTAGCGGGGACTACGAGCAGTACTTC; CDR3 protein: CASRDRTSGDYEQYF
J gene: TRBJ2-7; V gene: TRBV28; D gene: NA; clone size: NA; CDR3 DNA: TGTGCCAGCAGTTACTCCTTTAAACAGTACTTC; CDR3 protein: CASSYSFKQYF
J gene: TRBJ1-1; V gene: TRBV19; D gene: TRBD1; clone size: NA; CDR3 DNA: TGTGCCAGTAGTTCTCCGGGACAGGGGGGGACTGAAGCTTTCTTT; CDR3 protein: CASSSPGQGGTEAFF
J gene: TRBJ1-2; V gene: TRBV5-1; D gene: NA; clone size: NA; CDR3 DNA: TGCGCCAGCAGCATAACGGGACCGTCTAACTATGGCTACACCTTC; CDR3 protein: CASSITGPSNYGYTF
J gene: TRBJ2-3; V gene: TRBV28; D gene: NA; clone size: NA; CDR3 DNA: TGTGCCAGCAGTCCTACGACAGCTAGCACAGATACGCAGTATTTT; CDR3 protein: CASSPTTASTDTQYF
J gene: TRBJ1-5; V gene: TRBV11-2; D gene: NA; clone size: NA; CDR3 DNA: TGTGCCAGCAGCTTAGGCAGCAATCAGCCCCAGCATTTT; CDR3 protein: CASSLGSNQPQHF
J gene: TRBJ2-1; V gene: TRBV19; D gene: TRBD1; clone size: NA; CDR3 DNA: TGTGCCAGTAGTGCCCGGACAGGGGATTTTTATGAGCAGTTCTTC; CDR3 protein: CASSARTGDFYEQFF
J gene: TRBJ1-4; V gene: TRBV5-6; D gene: TRBD1; clone size: NA; CDR3 DNA: TGTGCCAGCAGCTTACAAACAGGGGGATGGGATGAAAAACTGTTTTTT; CDR3 protein: CASSLQTGGWDEKLFF
J gene: TRBJ2-1; V gene: TRBV28; D gene: NA; clone size: NA; CDR3 DNA: TGTGCCAGCAGTTCGTATCGAGGGGCTTCCTACAATGAGCAGTTCTTC; CDR3 protein: CASSSYRGASYNEQFF
J gene: TRBJ2-2; V gene: TRBV11-2; D gene: TRBD1; clone size: NA; CDR3 DNA: TGTGCCAGCAGGCATCAGGACAGGGCTTTTACCGGGGAGCTGTTTTTT; CDR3 protein: CASRHQDRAFTGELFF
J gene: TRBJ2-7; V gene: TRBV27; D gene: NA; clone size: NA; CDR3 DNA: TGTGCCAGCAGTTTATCGGCTTACCTAACCTACGAGCAGTACTTC; CDR3 protein: CASSLSAYLTYEQYF
J gene: TRBJ1-1; V gene: TRBV28; D gene: NA; clone size: few; CDR3 DNA: TGTGCCAGCAGTTTAAGGGGGTTTGGGGACACTGAAGCTTTCTTT; CDR3 protein: CASSLRGFGDTEAFF
J gene: TRBJ1-2; V gene: TRBV19; D gene: NA; clone size: NA; CDR3 DNA: TGTGCCAGTAGTATCCCTCCCGTCGGCTCCTATGGCTACACCTTC; CDR3 protein: CASSIPPVGSYGYTF
J gene: TRBJ2-4; V gene: TRBV27; D gene: NA; clone size: once; CDR3 DNA: TGTGCCAGCAGCGGATATGAGGGCAAAAACATTCAGTACTTC; CDR3 protein: CASSGYEGKNIQYF
J gene: TRBJ2-1; V gene: TRBV4-2; D gene: NA; clone size: once; CDR3 DNA: TGTGCCAGCAGCCTAAGCGGAACTAGCTACAATGAGCAGTTCTTC; CDR3 protein: CASSLSGTSYNEQFF
J gene: TRBJ2-7; V gene: TRBV28; D gene: TRBD1; clone size: NA; CDR3 DNA: TGTGCCAGCAGACCCTACAGGGGCGGGTGGTACGAGCAGTACTTC; CDR3 protein: CASRPYRGGWYEQYF
J gene: TRBJ2-1; V gene: TRBV27; D gene: NA; clone size: NA; CDR3 DNA: TGTGCCAGCAGTTTAGGCCCCCATGAGCAGTTCTTC; CDR3 protein: CASSLGPHEQFF
J gene: TRBJ1-1; V gene: TRBV5-4; D gene: NA; clone size: NA; CDR3 DNA: TGTGCCAGCAGCCCTTCGATGAGGGCGGGCGCTGAAGCTTTCTTT; CDR3 protein: CASSPSMRAGAEAFF
J gene: TRBJ1-3; V gene: TRBV5-6; D gene: NA; clone size: NA; CDR3 DNA: TGTGCCAGCAGCTTGGAATGGACTGCTGGAAACACCATATATTTT; CDR3 protein: CASSLEWTAGNTIYF
J gene: TRBJ2-5; V gene: TRBV7-2; D gene: NA; clone size: NA; CDR3 DNA: TGTGCCAGCAGCTACCCCGGTCTGGGGGGTATGACCCAGTACTTC; CDR3 protein: CASSYPGLGGMTQYF
J gene: TRBJ2-1; V gene: TRBV28; D gene: NA; clone size: NA; CDR3 DNA: TGTGCCAGCAGAAATACAGGGAGCTCCTACAATGAGCAGTTCTTC; CDR3 protein: CASRNTGSSYNEQFF
J gene: TRBJ2-7; V gene: TRBV6-1; D gene: NA; clone size: NA; CDR3 DNA: TGTGCCAGCAGTGAGGGGGGCGGACTCCCCTACGAGCAGTACTTC; CDR3 protein: CASSEGGGLPYEQYF
J gene: TRBJ1-2; V gene: TRBV11-2; D gene: TRBD1; clone size: NA; CDR3 DNA: TGTGCCAGCAGCTCAGGGGGAAACTATGGCTACACCTTC; CDR3 protein: CASSSGGNYGYTF
J gene: TRBJ2-5; V gene: TRBV5-6; D gene: NA; clone size: NA; CDR3 DNA: TGTGCCAGCAGCCCCCCGGGGGACGAGACCCAGTACTTC; CDR3 protein: CASSPPGDETQYF
J gene: TRBJ2-6; V gene: TRBV4-1; D gene: TRBD2; clone size: NA; CDR3 DNA: TGCGCCAGCAGCCCCCAGGGACTAGCGGGAGTTGCCCCTGGGGCCAACGTCCTGACTTTC; CDR3 protein: CASSPQGLAGVAPGANVLTF
J gene: TRBJ2-1; V gene: TRBV27; D gene: TRBD2; clone size: NA; CDR3 DNA: TGTGCCAGCAGTTCCGGACTAGCGGGAGTCAATGAGCAGTTCTTC; CDR3 protein: CASSSGLAGVNEQFF
J gene: TRBJ1-2; V gene: TRBV4-1; D gene: TRBD1; clone size: NA; CDR3 DNA: TGCGCCAGCAGCCAAGCCCGGACAGGGGGCGCGGGGATTGGTGGCTACACCTTC; CDR3 protein: CASSQARTGGAGIGGYTF
J gene: TRBJ1-1; V gene: TRBV10-2; D gene: NA; clone size: NA; CDR3 DNA: TGCGCCAGCAGTGAGTCGACGGGTATTACTGAAGCTTTCTTT; CDR3 protein: CASSESTGITEAFF
J gene: TRBJ1-2; V gene: TRBV27; D gene: NA; clone size: NA; CDR3 DNA: TGTGCCAGCAGTCCCCGTTCCAACGCCGGGACACAGGGAGGCTACACCTTC; CDR3 protein: CASSPRSNAGTQGGYTF
J gene: TRBJ2-1; V gene: TRBV6-1; D gene: NA; clone size: NA; CDR3 DNA: TGTGCCAGCAGTGGGAGGGGTCTAGGGAATGAGCAGTTCTTC; CDR3 protein: CASSGRGLGNEQFF
J gene: TRBJ1-2; V gene: TRBV5-4; D gene: TRBD1; clone size: NA; CDR3 DNA: TGTGCCAGCAGCTCGGGACAGGGGACTGGCGGGGGCTACACCTTC; CDR3 protein: CASSSGQGTGGGYTF
J gene: TRBJ1-2; V gene: TRBV18; D gene: TRBD1; clone size: NA; CDR3 DNA: TGTGCCAGCTCTCCACTGGGACAGGAGAACCTCCTTAACTATGGCTACACCTTC; CDR3 protein: CASSPLGQENLLNYGYTF
J gene: TRBJ2-4; V gene: TRBV10-3; D gene: NA; clone size: NA; CDR3 DNA: TGTGCCATCAGTGCCGAAGGGGAAGCAAACATTCAGTACTTC; CDR3 protein: CAISAEGEANIQYF
J gene: TRBJ1-5; V gene: TRBV7-9; D gene: NA; clone size: NA; CDR3 DNA: TGTGCCAGCAGCTTGAGCAATCAGCCCCAGCATTTT; CDR3 protein: CASSLSNQPQHF
J gene: TRBJ2-2; V gene: TRBV28; D gene: NA; clone size: once; CDR3 DNA: TGTGCCAGCAGTGCGAGGACAGGGAGGGACACCGGGGAGCTGTTTTTT; CDR3 protein: CASSARTGRDTGELFF
J gene: TRBJ1-1; V gene: TRBV5-1; D gene: NA; clone size: NA; CDR3 DNA: TGCGCCAGCAGTTTTCGGACAATCGAGAGCACTGAAGCTTTCTTT; CDR3 protein: CASSFRTIESTEAFF
J gene: TRBJ2-7; V gene: TRBV28; D gene: NA; clone size: NA; CDR3 DNA: TGTGCCAGCAGCTCCCCCGGCTCGGGGTACGAGCAGTACTTC; CDR3 protein: CASSSPGSGYEQYF
J gene: TRBJ2-7; V gene: TRBV7-9; D gene: NA; clone size: NA; CDR3 DNA: TGTGCCAGCAGCCAAGAATTAAGGGGAACCTACGAGCAGTACTTC; CDR3 protein: CASSQELRGTYEQYF
J gene: TRBJ2-7; V gene: TRBV28; D gene: TRBD2; clone size: NA; CDR3 DNA: TGTGCCAGCAGTCTCAAGCGGGGGAAGGGAACCCTTACCTACGAGCAGTACTTC; CDR3 protein: CASSLKRGKGTLTYEQYF
J gene: TRBJ2-7; V gene: TRBV28; D gene: NA; clone size: NA; CDR3 DNA: TGTGCCAGCAATCGGGCAGGTAATTCCTACGAGCAGTACTTC; CDR3 protein: CASNRAGNSYEQYF
J gene: TRBJ2-1; V gene: TRBV4-1; D gene: NA; clone size: NA; CDR3 DNA: TGCGCCAGCAGCCAAGAGTGGGGACCTGAGCAGTTCTTC; CDR3 protein: CASSQEWGPEQFF
J gene: TRBJ2-1; V gene: TRBV7-6; D gene: NA; clone size: NA; CDR3 DNA: TGTGCCAGCAGCCGTGAACTCCCATCGAGCTCCTACAATGAGCAGTTCTTC; CDR3 protein: CASSRELPSSSYNEQFF
J gene: TRBJ1-1; V gene: TRBV11-2; D gene: NA; clone size: once; CDR3 DNA: TGTGCCAGCAGCCTTGGCCCGAACACTGAAGCTTTCTTT; CDR3 protein: CASSLGPNTEAFF
J gene: TRBJ2-7; V gene: TRBV5-1; D gene: NA; clone size: NA; CDR3 DNA: TGCGCCAGCAGCTCGCCGACACGACCCTACGAGCAGTACTTC; CDR3 protein: CASSSPTRPYEQYF
J gene: TRBJ1-4; V gene: TRBV7-2; D gene: NA; clone size: NA; CDR3 DNA: TGTGCCAGCAGCTCAGCCCTTAATGAAAAACTGTTTTTT; CDR3 protein: CASSSALNEKLFF
J gene: TRBJ1-1; V gene: TRBV6-7; D gene: NA; clone size: NA; CDR3 DNA: TGTGCCAGCAGCCAACCTCCGACAGACCTAAGATCTGAAGCTTTCTTT; CDR3 protein: CASSQPPTDLRSEAFF
J gene: TRBJ2-1; V gene: TRBV7-9; D gene: TRBD2; clone size: NA; CDR3 DNA: TGTGCCAGCAGCCCGGGCGGCTCGGGGGGGTCCAATGAGCAGTTCTTC; CDR3 protein: CASSPGGSGGSNEQFF
J gene: TRBJ2-2; V gene: TRBV10-3; D gene: NA; clone size: NA; CDR3 DNA: TGTGCCATCAGTGAAAAGGGGAACACCGGGGAGCTGTTTTTT; CDR3 protein: CAISEKGNTGELFF
J gene: TRBJ2-7; V gene: TRBV9; D gene: NA; clone size: once; CDR3 DNA: TGTGCCAGCAGCGTAGGCCCAGGGGGGTACGAGCAGTACTTC; CDR3 protein: CASSVGPGGYEQYF
J gene: TRBJ1-1; V gene: TRBV5-1; D gene: TRBD1; clone size: NA; CDR3 DNA: TGCGCCAGCAGCTTGTGGGACAGGGACTCCACTGAAGCTTTCTTT; CDR3 protein: CASSLWDRDSTEAFF
J gene: TRBJ2-1; V gene: TRBV11-2; D gene: NA; clone size: NA; CDR3 DNA: TGTGCCAGCAGCCCCTGGGAGGTCTACAATGAGCAGTTCTTC; CDR3 protein: CASSPWEVYNEQFF
J gene: TRBJ2-1; V gene: TRBV2; D gene: NA; clone size: NA; CDR3 DNA: TGTGCCAGCAGTGAAGGCCTGGCCCTTTACAATGAGCAGTTCTTC; CDR3 protein: CASSEGLALYNEQFF
J gene: TRBJ2-7; V gene: TRBV25-1; D gene: NA; clone size: NA; CDR3 DNA: TGTGCCAGCAGTCCCACGGGAAACCACGAGCAGTACTTC; CDR3 protein: CASSPTGNHEQYF